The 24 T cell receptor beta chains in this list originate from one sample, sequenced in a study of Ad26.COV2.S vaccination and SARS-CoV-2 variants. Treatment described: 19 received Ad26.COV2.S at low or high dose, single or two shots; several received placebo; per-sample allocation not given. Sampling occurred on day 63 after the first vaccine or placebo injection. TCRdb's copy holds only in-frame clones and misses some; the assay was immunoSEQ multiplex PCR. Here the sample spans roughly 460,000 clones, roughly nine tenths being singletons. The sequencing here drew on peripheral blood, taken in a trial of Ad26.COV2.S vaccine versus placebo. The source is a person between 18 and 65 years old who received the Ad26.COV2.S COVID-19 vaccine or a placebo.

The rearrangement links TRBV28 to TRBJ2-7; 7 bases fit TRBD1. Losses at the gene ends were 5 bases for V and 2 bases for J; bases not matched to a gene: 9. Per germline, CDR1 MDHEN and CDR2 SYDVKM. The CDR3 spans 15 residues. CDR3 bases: TGTGCCAGCAGTACCTTTGGGACAGCGGCCTACGAGCAGTACTTC. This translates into CASSTFGTAAYEQYF.

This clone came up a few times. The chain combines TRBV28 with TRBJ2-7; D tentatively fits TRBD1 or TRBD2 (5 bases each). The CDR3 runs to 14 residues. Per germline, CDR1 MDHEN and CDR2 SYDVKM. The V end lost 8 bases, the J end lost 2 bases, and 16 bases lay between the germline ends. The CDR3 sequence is CASGPPGRAYEQYF. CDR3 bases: TGTGCCAGCGGTCCTCCGGGACGGGCCTACGAGCAGTACTTC.

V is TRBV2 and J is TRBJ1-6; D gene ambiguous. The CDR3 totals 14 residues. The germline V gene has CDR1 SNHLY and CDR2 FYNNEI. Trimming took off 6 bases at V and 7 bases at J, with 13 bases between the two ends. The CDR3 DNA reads TGTGCCAGCAGCAGGAATAATGAAAATTCACCCCTCCACTTT. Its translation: CASSRNNENSPLHF.

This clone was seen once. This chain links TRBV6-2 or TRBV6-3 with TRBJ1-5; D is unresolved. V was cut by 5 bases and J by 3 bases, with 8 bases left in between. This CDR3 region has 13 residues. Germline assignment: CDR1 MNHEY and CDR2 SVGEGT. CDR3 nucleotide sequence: TGTGCCAGCAGTCTTATCGACAATCAGCCCCAGCATTTT. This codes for CASSLIDNQPQHF.

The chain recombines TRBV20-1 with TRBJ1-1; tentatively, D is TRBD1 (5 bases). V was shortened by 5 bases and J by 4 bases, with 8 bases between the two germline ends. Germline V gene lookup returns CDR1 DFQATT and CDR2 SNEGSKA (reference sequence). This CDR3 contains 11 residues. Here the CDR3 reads CSADQGTEAFF. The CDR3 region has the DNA TGCAGTGCTGACCAGGGCACTGAAGCTTTCTTT.

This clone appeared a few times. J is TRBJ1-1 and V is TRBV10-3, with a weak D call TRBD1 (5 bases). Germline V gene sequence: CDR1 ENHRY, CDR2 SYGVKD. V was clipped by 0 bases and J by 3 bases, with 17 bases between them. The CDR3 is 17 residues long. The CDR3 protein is CAISESVQGESHTEAFF. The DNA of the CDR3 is TGTGCCATCAGTGAGTCAGTTCAGGGCGAAAGCCACACTGAAGCTTTCTTT.

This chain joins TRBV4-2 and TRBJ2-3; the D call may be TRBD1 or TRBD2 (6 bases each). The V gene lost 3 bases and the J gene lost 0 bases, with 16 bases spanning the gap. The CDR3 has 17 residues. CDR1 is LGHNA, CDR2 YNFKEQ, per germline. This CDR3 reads CASSQEPGGQSTDTQYF. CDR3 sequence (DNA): TGTGCCAGCAGCCAGGAACCTGGGGGGCAAAGCACAGATACGCAGTATTTT.

The CDR3 here is CASSLTSGAYEQYF. The DNA for the CDR3 is TGTGCCAGCAGCTTAACGAGTGGGGCCTACGAGCAGTACTTC. This chain links TRBV7-3 with TRBJ2-7; D is uncertain. V was pared by 0 bases and J by 2 bases, with 8 bases between. CDR1 is SGHTA, CDR2 FQGTGA, per germline. CDR3 length: 14 amino acids.

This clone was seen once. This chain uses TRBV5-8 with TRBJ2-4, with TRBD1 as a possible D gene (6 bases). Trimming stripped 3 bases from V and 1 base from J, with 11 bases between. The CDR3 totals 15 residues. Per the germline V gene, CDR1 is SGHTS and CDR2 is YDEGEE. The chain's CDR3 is CASSSGEWAKNIQYF. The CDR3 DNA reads TGTGCCAGCAGCTCAGGGGAGTGGGCCAAAAACATTCAGTACTTC.

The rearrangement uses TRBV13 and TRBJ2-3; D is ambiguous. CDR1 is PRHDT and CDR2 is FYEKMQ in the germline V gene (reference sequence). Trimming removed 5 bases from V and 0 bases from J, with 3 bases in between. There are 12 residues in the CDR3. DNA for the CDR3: TGTGCCAGCAGCGCCAGCACAGATACGCAGTATTTT. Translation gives CASSASTDTQYF.

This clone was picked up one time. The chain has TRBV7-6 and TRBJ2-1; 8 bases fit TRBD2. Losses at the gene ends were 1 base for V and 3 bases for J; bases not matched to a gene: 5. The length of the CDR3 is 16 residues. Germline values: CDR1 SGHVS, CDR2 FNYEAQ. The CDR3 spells CASSLEGGRFYNEQFF. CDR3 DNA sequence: TGTGCCAGCAGCTTAGAGGGCGGGAGGTTCTACAATGAGCAGTTCTTC.

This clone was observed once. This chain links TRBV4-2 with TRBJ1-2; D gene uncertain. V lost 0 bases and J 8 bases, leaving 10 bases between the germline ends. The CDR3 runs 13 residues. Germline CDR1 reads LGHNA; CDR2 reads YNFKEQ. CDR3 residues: CASSQDPWEGYTF. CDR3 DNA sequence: TGTGCCAGCAGCCAAGATCCCTGGGAGGGCTACACCTTC.

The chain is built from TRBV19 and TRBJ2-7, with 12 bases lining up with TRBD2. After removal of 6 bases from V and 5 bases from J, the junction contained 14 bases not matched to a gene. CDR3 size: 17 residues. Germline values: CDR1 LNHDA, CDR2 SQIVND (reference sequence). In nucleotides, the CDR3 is TGTGCCAGTAGCCGGGCTAGCGGGAGGGCCGGTTTTGACGAGCAGTACTTC. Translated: CASSRASGRAGFDEQYF.

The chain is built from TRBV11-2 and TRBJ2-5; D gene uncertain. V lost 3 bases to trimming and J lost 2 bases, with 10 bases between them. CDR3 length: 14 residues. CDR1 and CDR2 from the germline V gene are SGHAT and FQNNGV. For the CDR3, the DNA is TGTGCCAGCAGCTTTCCAGCACGGCAAGAGACCCAGTACTTC. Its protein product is CASSFPARQETQYF.

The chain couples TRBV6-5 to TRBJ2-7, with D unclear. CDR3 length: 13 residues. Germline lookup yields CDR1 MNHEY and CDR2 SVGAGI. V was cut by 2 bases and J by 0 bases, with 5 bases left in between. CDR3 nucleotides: TGTGCCAGCAGTTACAGAACCTCCTACGAGCAGTACTTC. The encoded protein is CASSYRTSYEQYF.

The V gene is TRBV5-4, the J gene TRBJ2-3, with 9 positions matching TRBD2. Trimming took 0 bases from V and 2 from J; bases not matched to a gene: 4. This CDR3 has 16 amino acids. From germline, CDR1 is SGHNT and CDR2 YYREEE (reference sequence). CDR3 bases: TGTGCCAGCAGCTTGGCCCTAGCGGGGAACACAGATACGCAGTATTTT. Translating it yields CASSLALAGNTDTQYF.

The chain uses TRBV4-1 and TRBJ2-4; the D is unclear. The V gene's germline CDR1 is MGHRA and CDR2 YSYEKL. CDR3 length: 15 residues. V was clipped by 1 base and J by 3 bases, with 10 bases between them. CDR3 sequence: CASSQVTPGKNIQYF. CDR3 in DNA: TGCGCCAGCAGCCAAGTTACTCCAGGCAAAAACATTCAGTACTTC.

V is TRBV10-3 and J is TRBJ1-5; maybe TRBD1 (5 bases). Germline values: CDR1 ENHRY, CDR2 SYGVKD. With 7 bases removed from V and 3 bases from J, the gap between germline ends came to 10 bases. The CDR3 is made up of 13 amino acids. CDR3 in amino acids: CAITGTLNQPQHF. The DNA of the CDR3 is TGTGCCATCACCGGGACGCTCAATCAGCCCCAGCATTTT.

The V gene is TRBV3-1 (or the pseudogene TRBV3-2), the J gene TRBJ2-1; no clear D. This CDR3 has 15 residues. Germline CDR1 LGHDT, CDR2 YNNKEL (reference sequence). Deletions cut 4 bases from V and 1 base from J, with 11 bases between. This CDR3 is CASSPEPKSYNEQFF. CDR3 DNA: TGTGCCAGCAGCCCAGAACCGAAGTCCTACAATGAGCAGTTCTTC.

The DNA for the CDR3 is TGTGCCAGCAGTGAGTTCTGGGGGGAGCAGTACTTC. Protein: CASSEFWGEQYF. The J gene is TRBJ2-7, the V gene TRBV27; the D gene could be TRBD1 or TRBD2 (5 bases each). CDR1 is MNHEY and CDR2 is SMNVEV in the germline V gene (reference sequence). This CDR3 spans 12 amino acids. V was pared by 5 bases and J by 7 bases, with 12 bases between.

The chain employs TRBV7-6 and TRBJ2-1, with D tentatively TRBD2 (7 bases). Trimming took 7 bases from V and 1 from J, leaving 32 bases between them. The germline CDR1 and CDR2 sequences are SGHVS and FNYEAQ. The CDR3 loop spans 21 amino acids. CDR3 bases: TGTGCCAGCAACCCCCGCTTCAAGTCTCCTAGTAAGGGGGGGTCCTACAATGAGCAGTTCTTC. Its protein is CASNPRFKSPSKGGSYNEQFF.

CDR3 nucleotide sequence: TGCAGCGTTGAGCTCAGAGGACGGGGTGAGCAGTTCTTC. Translating gives CSVELRGRGEQFF. The J gene is TRBJ2-1, the V gene TRBV29-1, with a weak D call TRBD2 (5 bases). V was pared by 3 bases and J by 9 bases, with 15 bases between. The CDR3 contains 13 residues. CDR1 is SQVTM and CDR2 is ANQGSEA in the germline V gene.

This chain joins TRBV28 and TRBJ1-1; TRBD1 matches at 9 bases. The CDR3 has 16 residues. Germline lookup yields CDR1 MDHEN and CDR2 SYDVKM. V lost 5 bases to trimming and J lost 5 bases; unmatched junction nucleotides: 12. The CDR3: CASSQLIGQGRTEAFF. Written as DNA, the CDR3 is TGTGCCAGCAGTCAACTCATCGGACAGGGGAGAACTGAAGCTTTCTTT. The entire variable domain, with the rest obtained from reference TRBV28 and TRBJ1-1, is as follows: DVKVTQSSRYLVKRTGEKVFLECVQDMDHENMFWYRQDPGLGLRLIYFSYDVKMKEKGDIPEGYSVSREKKERFSLILESASTNQTSMYLCASSQLIGQGRTEAFFGQGTRLTVV.

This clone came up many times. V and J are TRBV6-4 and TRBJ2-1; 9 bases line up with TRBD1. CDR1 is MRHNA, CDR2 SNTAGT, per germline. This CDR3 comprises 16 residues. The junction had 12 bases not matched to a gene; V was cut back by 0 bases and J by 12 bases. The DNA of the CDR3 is TGTGCCAGCAGTGACTCTGCGGACAGGGGAATGTGGGTGCAGTTCTTC. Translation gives CASSDSADRGMWVQFF.